This TCR beta chain appears in the sequencing data of a study of human T cells and chemical hapten exposure. In the study overall: The study traced per-sample TCR yield variation mainly to small differences in pooled library volumes. Study results and caveats: TCRs whose frequency exceeded 1 in 1000 remained the same following DPC sensitization.

On this clonotype: Antigen unknown.

As handled by the study authors: TCR counts had a median of around 94,000 per sample and spanned roughly 20,000 to 750,000. TCRdb reprocessed the RACE reads via MiXCR and lists one record per CDR3 protein. These V and J calls derive from TCRdb rather than the authors' analysis. The sample includes roughly 130,000 distinct CDR3 sequences, approximately 9% of them seen just once. This sample's time point: healthy volunteer bleed at 2 weeks. Total RNA was isolated from whole blood that had not been fractionated. This TCR derives from a male donor in good health. Some clones in this sample may be carry-over from other donors' samples. Material: whole blood.

DNA of the CDR3: TGTGCCATCAGTGATCCGGGCCGGGGGGGTGAGCAGTTCTTC. This translates into CAISDPGRGGEQFF. The chain carries TRBV10-3 and TRBJ2-1, with 8 bases aligning to TRBD2. Losses at the gene ends were 3 bases for V and 9 bases for J; bases not matched to a gene: 7. The CDR3 spans 14 residues. Looked up from germline, CDR1 is ENHRY and CDR2 is SYGVKD.